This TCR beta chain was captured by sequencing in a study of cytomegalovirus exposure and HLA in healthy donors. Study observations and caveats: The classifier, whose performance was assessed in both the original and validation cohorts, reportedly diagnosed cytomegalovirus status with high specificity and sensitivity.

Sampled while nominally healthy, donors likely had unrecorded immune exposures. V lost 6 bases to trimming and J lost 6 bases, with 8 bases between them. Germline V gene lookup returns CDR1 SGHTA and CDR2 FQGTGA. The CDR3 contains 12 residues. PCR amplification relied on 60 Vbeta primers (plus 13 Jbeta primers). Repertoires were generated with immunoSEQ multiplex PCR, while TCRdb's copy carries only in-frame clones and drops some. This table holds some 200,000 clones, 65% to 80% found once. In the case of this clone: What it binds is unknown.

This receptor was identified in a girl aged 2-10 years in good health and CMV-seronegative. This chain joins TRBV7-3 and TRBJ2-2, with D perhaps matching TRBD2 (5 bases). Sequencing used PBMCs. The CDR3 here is CASRSGSGELFF. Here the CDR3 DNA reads TGTGCCAGCAGGTCGGGGTCCGGGGAGCTGTTTTTT.